Presented here are 18 T cell receptor beta chains from one specimen sequenced in a study of T cells in Graves' hyperthyroidism and ophthalmopathy. Amplification yielded TCR beta CDR3 regions, with RNA transcripts as the source. TCR CDR3 regions were first amplified by RT-PCR with HTBI primers. Via MiXCR, TCRdb re-called the multiplex PCR reads, giving one row per CDR3 protein. The sample shows about 640,000 distinct CDR3 sequences, about 14% of them seen only once. The specimen sequenced was blood. Source of these receptors: a woman aged 45-65 years with Graves' ophthalmopathy.

The sample holds a few counts of this clonotype. This chain joins TRBV24-1 and TRBJ1-5; 7 nucleotides agree with TRBD1. V was clipped by 7 bases and J by 8 bases; unmatched bases: 7. This CDR3 region has 13 residues. CDR1 is KGHDR, CDR2 SFDVKD, per germline. Here the CDR3 reads CATSRTGVEPQHF. For the CDR3, the DNA is TGTGCCACCAGCCGGACAGGTGTTGAGCCCCAGCATTTT.

This clonotype has ten or more counts. The V call is TRBV12-3 or TRBV12-4, the J call TRBJ2-1, with no clear D. CDR3 length equals 12 residues. V lost 5 bases to trimming and J lost 9 bases, with 11 bases between them. In DNA, the CDR3 is TGTGCCAGCAGTCCAAATCACGTTGAGCAGTTCTTC. Encoded protein: CASSPNHVEQFF.

This chain's CDR3 is CASSPTRLANINEQFF. The CDR3 DNA reads as TGTGCCAGCAGCCCCACTCGACTAGCGAATATTAATGAGCAGTTCTTC. The chain employs TRBV7-3 and TRBJ2-1; 8 bases fit TRBD2. Losses at the gene ends were 5 bases for V and 7 bases for J; bases not matched to a gene: 13. Germline values: CDR1 SGHTA, CDR2 FQGTGA. The CDR3 loop spans 16 amino acids. Complete variable domain (other parts from reference TRBV7-3 and TRBJ2-1): GAGVSQTPSNKVTEKGKYVELRCDPISGHTALYWYRQSLGQGPEFLIYFQGTGAADDSGLPNDRFFAVRPEGSVSTLKIQRTERGDSAVYLCASSPTRLANINEQFFGPGTRLTVL.

This clonotype was detected ten times or more. As DNA, the CDR3 is TGTGCCAGCAGCTCACGGGAGAACTCCTACGAGCAGTACTTC. It translates to CASSSRENSYEQYF. This sequence joins TRBV11-2 and TRBJ2-7, with D possibly TRBD2 on 6 matching bases. This CDR3 comprises 14 residues. Trimming cost V 4 bases and J 0 bases, with 10 bases left between them. Per the germline V gene, CDR1 is SGHAT and CDR2 is FQNNGV.

This clonotype was counted only a few times. This rearrangement joins TRBV10-3 to TRBJ1-4; 9 bases align to TRBD1. The CDR3 runs to 14 residues. J lost 7 bases, V lost 4 bases, and 4 bases had no gene match. Germline-derived CDR1 and CDR2 are ENHRY and SYGVKD. The CDR3 nucleotides are TGTGCCATCAGTGTTGGGACAGGGACTGAAAAACTGTTTTTT. Encoded protein: CAISVGTGTEKLFF.

On this clonotype itself: A much larger clone lies one base from this, so it may be a read error. This chain connects TRBV6-2 or TRBV6-3 to TRBJ1-2, with D possibly being TRBD1 (6 bases). The V gene's germline CDR1 is MNHEY and CDR2 SVGEGT. The ends were cut back, 2 bases at V and 7 bases at J, with 11 bases in the middle. The length of the CDR3 is 13 residues. CDR3 in amino acids: CASSYAGDCGYTF. The CDR3 nucleotides read TGTGCCAGCAGTTACGCAGGGGACTGTGGCTACACCTTC.

About this clonotype: A read error may be the cause here, since a much bigger clone is one base away. This chain links TRBV11-2 with TRBJ2-3, with D perhaps TRBD2 (6 bases). CDR1 and CDR2 from the germline V gene are SGHAT and FQNNGV. The CDR3 consists of 16 residues. CDR3 in amino acids: CASSLVGGGFTGTQYF. CDR3 DNA sequence: TGTGCCAGCAGCTTAGTGGGAGGCGGGTTCACAGGTACGCAGTATTTT.

V usage is TRBV28 and J usage is TRBJ2-3; 10 bases are shared with TRBD2. J was trimmed by 5 bases and V by 5 bases; bases with no gene match: 7. Germline-derived CDR1 and CDR2 are MDHEN and SYDVKM. This CDR3 contains 15 residues. As DNA, the CDR3 is TGTGCCAGCAGTCCGGCTAGCGGGAGAGGAGATACGCAGTATTTT. Translated, it gives CASSPASGRGDTQYF.

This sequence joins TRBV12-3 or TRBV12-4 and TRBJ1-1; unclear D gene. V was pared by 6 bases and J by 0 bases, with 8 bases between. The CDR3 covers 13 residues. CDR3: CASRTDMNTEAFF. The DNA for the CDR3 is TGTGCCAGCAGGACGGATATGAACACTGAAGCTTTCTTT.

The chain recombines TRBV9 with TRBJ2-1, with 10 bases matching TRBD2. This CDR3 spans 18 amino acids. Germline V lookup: CDR1 SGDLS, CDR2 YYNGEE. Losses at the gene ends were 3 bases for V and 7 bases for J; bases not matched to a gene: 16. DNA for the CDR3: TGTGCCAGCAGCGCAGTTTGGGAATCTAGCGGGAGTCTGAATGAGCAGTTCTTC. It translates to CASSAVWESSGSLNEQFF.

In its sample, this clonotype was seen a few times. The chain links TRBV25-1 to TRBJ2-2, with 7 bases lining up with TRBD1. The V segment lost 8 bases and the J segment 0 bases; nucleotides outside the gene matches: 12. CDR3 size: 17 residues. CDR1 is MGHDK, CDR2 SYGVNS, per germline. CDR3 region: CASSGQKQFANTGELFF. The DNA for the CDR3 is TGTGCCAGCTCGGGACAGAAACAGTTCGCGAACACCGGGGAGCTGTTTTTT. Full variable domain (rest looked up from reference TRBV25-1 and TRBJ2-2): EADIYQTPRYLVIGTGKKITLECSQTMGHDKMYWYQQDPGMELHLIHYSYGVNSTEKGDLSSESTVSRIRTEHFPLTLESARPSHTSQYLCASSGQKQFANTGELFFGEGSRLTVL.

This chain connects TRBV9 to TRBJ2-7; 8 bases agree with TRBD2. Germline V gene lookup returns CDR1 SGDLS and CDR2 YYNGEE. The CDR3 contains 17 residues. V dropped 0 bases and J dropped 6; count of bases not matched to a gene: 14. The CDR3 loop is CASSVAVAGMVGSEQYF. The CDR3 DNA reads as TGTGCCAGCAGCGTAGCTGTAGCGGGAATGGTTGGGTCCGAGCAGTACTTC.

This clonotype has at least ten counts. J is TRBJ2-7 and V is TRBV7-3; 10 bases agree with TRBD2. This CDR3 is 15 amino acids long. Germline V CDR1 and CDR2: SGHTA, FQGTGA. V lost 4 bases and J lost 2; bases outside the gene matches: 5. CDR3 protein: CASSSSGRTAYEQYF. CDR3 nucleotides: TGTGCCAGCAGCTCTAGCGGGAGAACTGCCTACGAGCAGTACTTC. Full variable domain (rest looked up from reference TRBV7-3 and TRBJ2-7): GAGVSQTPSNKVTEKGKYVELRCDPISGHTALYWYRQSLGQGPEFLIYFQGTGAADDSGLPNDRFFAVRPEGSVSTLKIQRTERGDSAVYLCASSSSGRTAYEQYFGPGTRLTVT.

CDR3 in amino acids: CASRTATHSNQPQHF. CDR3 bases: TGTGCCAGTCGGACAGCAACTCATAGCAATCAGCCCCAGCATTTT. V gene TRBV19 combines with J gene TRBJ1-5, with D maybe TRBD1 (6 bases). The CDR3 is 15 amino acids. V was pared by 8 bases and J by 0 bases, with 14 bases between. Per the germline V gene, CDR1 is LNHDA and CDR2 is SQIVND (reference sequence).

This clonotype was counted at least ten times. This chain connects TRBV6-1 to TRBJ1-1, with a tentative D call TRBD1 (5 bases). Trimming removed 6 bases at V and 1 base at J, with 12 bases between. Germline V gene lookup returns CDR1 MNHNS and CDR2 SASEGT. The CDR3 extends over 14 amino acids. The CDR3 nucleotides are TGTGCCAGCAGACAGAGGGGCGCGAACACTGAAGCTTTCTTT. Translated: CASRQRGANTEAFF.

This clonotype was picked up many times. The chain employs TRBV20-1 and TRBJ2-3; possible D gene TRBD2, 6 bases. V dropped 1 base and J dropped 6 bases, with 14 bases sitting between them. The CDR3 sequence is 14 residues long. Germline CDR1 and CDR2: DFQATT and SNEGSKA (reference sequence). CDR3 protein: CSARGLGGSDTQYF. Written as DNA, the CDR3 is TGCAGTGCTAGAGGGTTAGGAGGGAGCGATACGCAGTATTTT.

In this sample, this clonotype turned up many times. The chain employs TRBV18 and TRBJ2-7; 7 nucleotides line up with TRBD2. Per the germline V gene, CDR1 is KGHSH and CDR2 is LQKENI. Trimming at V came to 4 bases and at J to 2 bases, leaving 5 bases not matched to a gene. The length of the CDR3 is 14 residues. Here the CDR3 reads CASSLQRGAYEQYF. The DNA for the CDR3 is TGTGCCAGCTCACTTCAGCGGGGAGCCTACGAGCAGTACTTC.

This clonotype was observed at least ten times. This rearrangement joins TRBV20-1 to TRBJ1-1; 7 bases map to TRBD1. Germline assignment: CDR1 DFQATT and CDR2 SNEGSKA (reference sequence). There are 15 residues in the CDR3. V gave up 4 bases and J gave up 6 bases; unmatched junction bases: 14. CDR3 nucleotides: TGCAGTGCTATCAAGACAGGGCCCATGTTATCTGAAGCTTTCTTT. This sequence encodes CSAIKTGPMLSEAFF.